These 15 T cell receptor beta chains were sequenced from one sample in a study of vaccination and CD4 T cells after COVID-19. The assay that was used to sequence DNA from cultured CD4+ T cells was the Oncomine TCR Beta short-read assay. TCRdb re-analysed the PCR reads in MiXCR, keeping a single row per CDR3 protein. The data show 8,500 to 10,000 distinct CDR3 sequences, approximately 57% seen once. Treatment: roughly 11-day PBMC culture with coronavirus spike peptide pools or control peptides (ViraFEST assay). Prior to the COVID-19 pandemic (2011-2018), the unexposed donor's CD4+ T cells were collected. These TCRs' antigens remain unknown. Specimen: CD4+ T cells from blood, cultured in vitro. These receptors were taken from a human donor in good health.

V gene TRBV7-6 combines with J gene TRBJ1-6, with D perhaps matching TRBD1 (5 bases). V lost 1 base to trimming and J lost 6 bases, with 10 bases between them. CDR3 length: 15 amino acids. Germline lookup yields CDR1 SGHVS and CDR2 FNYEAQ. DNA of the CDR3: TGTGCCAGCAGCTTAGTATGGGACGGTAATTCACCCCTCCACTTT. This translates into CASSLVWDGNSPLHF.

The chain combines TRBV2 with TRBJ2-3; TRBD2 is a possible D gene (5 bases). Germline V gene lookup returns CDR1 SNHLY and CDR2 FYNNEI. Trimming stripped 2 bases from V and 8 bases from J, with 8 bases between. The CDR3 extends over 12 amino acids. The CDR3 region is CASSEWESTQYF. In DNA, the CDR3 is TGTGCCAGCAGTGAATGGGAGAGTACGCAGTATTTT.

The chain combines TRBV19 with TRBJ1-5; D gene unclear. Looked up from germline, CDR1 is LNHDA and CDR2 is SQIVND (reference sequence). The CDR3 runs to 15 residues. V lost 3 bases and J lost 3, with 12 bases in between. The CDR3 reads CASSIRVSHNQPQHF. The CDR3 DNA reads as TGTGCCAGTAGTATTCGGGTTAGTCACAATCAGCCCCAGCATTTT.

This clonotype has more than one count but fewer than ten. The chain combines TRBV19 with TRBJ1-1, with 11 bases aligning to TRBD1. CDR3 length: 18 residues. Germline trimming cut 5 bases from V and 2 bases from J; bases unmatched to any gene: 13. The germline CDR1 and CDR2 sequences are LNHDA and SQIVND (reference sequence). The DNA for the CDR3 is TGTGCCAGTAGTCCTAGGTCCGGACAGGGGGCGAGAAACACTGAAGCTTTCTTT. Protein: CASSPRSGQGARNTEAFF.

This chain connects TRBV6-1 to TRBJ2-7; D call uncertain. Trimming shortened V by 8 bases and J by 5 bases, and 4 bases separated the two germline ends. Germline V CDR1 and CDR2: MNHNS, SASEGT. The CDR3 runs 9 residues. The CDR3 nucleotides are TGTGCCAGCGGGGACGAGCAGTACTTC. It is translated as CASGDEQYF.

The V and J genes are TRBV5-1 and TRBJ2-7; 16 nucleotides match TRBD2. Germline values: CDR1 SGHRS, CDR2 YFSETQ. CDR3 length equals 18 residues. V lost 0 bases and J lost 3; bases outside the gene matches: 6. The CDR3 DNA is TGCGCCAGCAGCTTGGTAGGGACTAGCGGGGGGGCTCTCTACGAGCAGTACTTC. This codes for CASSLVGTSGGALYEQYF.

This chain uses TRBV20-1 with TRBJ1-1; 10 bases are a match to TRBD1. This CDR3 region has 15 residues. The J segment lost 4 bases and the V segment lost 0 bases, leaving 5 bases of the junction unmatched. Germline CDR1 DFQATT, CDR2 SNEGSKA (reference sequence). This chain's CDR3 is CSARDLGTGATEAFF. CDR3 nucleotide sequence: TGCAGTGCTAGAGATTTAGGGACAGGGGCCACTGAAGCTTTCTTT.

The chain combines TRBV2 with TRBJ2-2, with 8 positions matching TRBD1. The J segment lost 6 bases and the V segment lost 6 bases, leaving 9 bases of the junction unmatched. Germline CDR1 reads SNHLY; CDR2 reads FYNNEI. This CDR3 contains 15 residues. The CDR3 DNA reads as TGTGCCAGCAGCCAGGGACAGGCGCTGGCCGGGGAGCTGTTTTTT. It specifies CASSQGQALAGELFF.

In DNA form, the CDR3 reads TGCAGTGCTAGAGTTCCAGGTTCAGGGGATTCACCCCTCCACTTT. Translated, it gives CSARVPGSGDSPLHF. The J gene is TRBJ1-6, the V gene TRBV20-1, with D possibly being TRBD1 (6 bases). V lost 1 base and J lost 8, with 15 bases in between. Per germline, CDR1 DFQATT and CDR2 SNEGSKA (reference sequence). The CDR3 has 15 residues.

The chain combines TRBV6-4 with TRBJ2-1, with D possibly TRBD2 on 6 matching bases. The CDR3 consists of 14 residues. Germline CDR1 MRHNA, CDR2 SNTAGT. V was trimmed by 6 bases and J by 6 bases, leaving 15 bases between them. CDR3 bases: TGTGCCAGCAGCGTCGGGACTTGGAGCAATGAGCAGTTCTTC. Protein sequence: CASSVGTWSNEQFF.

The chain combines TRBV7-2 with TRBJ2-1; 11 bases match TRBD1. V lost 4 bases to trimming and J lost 6 bases; unmatched junction nucleotides: 5. The CDR3 runs to 15 residues. Germline V gene sequence: CDR1 SGHTA, CDR2 FQGNSA. CDR3 residues: CASSWTGGAGNEQFF. The CDR3 nucleotides are TGTGCCAGCAGCTGGACAGGGGGCGCAGGCAATGAGCAGTTCTTC.

Only a few counts were recorded for this clonotype. The V call is TRBV5-4, the J call TRBJ1-1; D is possibly TRBD1 (5 bases). Germline CDR1 reads SGHNT; CDR2 reads YYREEE (reference sequence). This CDR3 contains 14 residues. Between the trimmed V and J ends, which lost 3 bases and 1 base, there was a span of 10 bases. The CDR3 DNA follows: TGTGCCAGCAGCTCATGGGGGAGGAACACTGAAGCTTTCTTT. Its protein is CASSSWGRNTEAFF.

V gene TRBV28 combines with J gene TRBJ1-1; no clear D gene. The CDR3 has 15 amino acids. The V gene's germline CDR1 is MDHEN and CDR2 SYDVKM. Trimming shortened V by 0 bases and J by 2 bases, and 10 bases separated the two germline ends. DNA for the CDR3: TGTGCCAGCAGTTTATGGCCAGCCCTAAACACTGAAGCTTTCTTT. Residues: CASSLWPALNTEAFF.

V is TRBV20-1 and J is TRBJ2-7; 7 positions agree with TRBD1. V lost 5 bases to trimming and J lost 5 bases; unmatched junction nucleotides: 6. Per the germline V gene, CDR1 is DFQATT and CDR2 is SNEGSKA (reference sequence). This CDR3 is 12 amino acids long. CDR3 DNA: TGCAGTGCTCGACAGGGTTTTGACGAGCAGTACTTC. Protein product: CSARQGFDEQYF.

V gene TRBV27 combines with J gene TRBJ2-6; TRBD1 might be the D (5 bases). V lost 2 bases and J 0 bases, leaving 11 bases between the germline ends. The CDR3 contains 17 residues. Germline lookup yields CDR1 MNHEY and CDR2 SMNVEV (reference sequence). CDR3 nucleotides: TGTGCCAGCAGTTTACAGGGCCTAGTCTCTGGGGCCAACGTCCTGACTTTC. This encodes CASSLQGLVSGANVLTF.